This T cell receptor (beta chain) was recorded in a study of blood T cell repertoires in COVID-19. Here immunoSEQ multiplex PCR was the method, and the copy in TCRdb shows in-frame clones only, minus some. Of 55,000 to 75,000 clones in the sample, over 60% were seen once. Unmatched junction bases numbered 8, after V lost 7 bases and J lost 2 bases. Germline loops: CDR1 LNHDA, CDR2 SQIVND (reference sequence). This CDR3 is built from 14 residues. This TCR came from a human donor in a cohort sampled during active COVID-19. Sequences were obtained from peripheral blood. The V gene is TRBV19, the J gene TRBJ2-7; 7 bases map to TRBD1. This CDR3 is CASNGQGDTYEQYF. Written as DNA, the CDR3 is TGTGCCAGTAATGGGCAGGGGGACACCTACGAGCAGTACTTC.